The sample holds a few counts of the clone carrying this T cell receptor (beta chain). This record belongs to a study of blood T cell repertoires in COVID-19. Study summary: Spain, Italy and the United States supplied samples that represented acute and convalescent COVID-19.

Germline V gives CDR1 SGHTS, CDR2 YDEGEE. The CDR3 sequence is 17 residues long. The J segment lost 0 bases and the V segment lost 0 bases, leaving 6 bases of the junction unmatched. Libraries were prepared by immunoSEQ multiplex PCR; TCRdb keeps only in-frame clonotypes and omits some of them. Among tens of thousands of clones listed, roughly 84% were seen once. The clonotype comes from a man aged 50 or older with acute or convalescent COVID-19. This chain joins TRBV5-8 and TRBJ2-3; TRBD2 matches at 8 bases. Source material: peripheral blood. Here the CDR3 DNA reads TGTGCCAGCAGCTTGGTAGCGGGGCCCGTTAGCACAGATACGCAGTATTTT. Protein product: CASSLVAGPVSTDTQYF.